One sample yielded the 18 T cell receptor beta chains listed below, sequenced in a study of blood T cell repertoires in COVID-19. Repertoires were generated with immunoSEQ multiplex PCR, while TCRdb's copy carries only in-frame clones and drops some. This sample has 110,000 or so clones, with roughly 84% found just once. Sequenced: peripheral blood. The origin of the receptors is a woman in her thirties or forties with acute or convalescent COVID-19.

The chain carries TRBV7-9 and TRBJ1-3; possibly TRBD1 for D (5 bases). V dropped 4 bases and J dropped 0 bases, with 7 bases sitting between them. CDR3 length equals 14 residues. Germline V gives CDR1 SEHNR, CDR2 FQNEAQ (reference sequence). CDR3 region: CASSYGASGNTIYF. The CDR3 DNA reads TGTGCCAGCAGCTATGGGGCCTCTGGAAACACCATATATTTT.

V and J are TRBV2 and TRBJ1-2; D remains unclear. The CDR3 has 14 residues. The V gene's germline CDR1 is SNHLY and CDR2 FYNNEI. Trimming took 2 bases from V and 4 from J, leaving 11 bases between them. CDR3 sequence: CASSETDNTYGYTF. The CDR3 DNA sequence: TGTGCCAGCAGTGAAACAGATAATACCTATGGCTACACCTTC.

The gene calls are TRBV30 and TRBJ1-2, with TRBD1 as a possible D gene (5 bases). Between the trimmed V and J ends, which lost 2 bases and 8 bases, there was a span of 30 bases. The germline CDR1 and CDR2 sequences are GTSNPN and SVGIG (reference sequence). This CDR3 is 18 amino acids long. CDR3 nucleotide sequence: TGTGCCTGGAGTATTAACCCGGGCGGGACCCCTCCCCGAGGGGGCTACACCTTC. Translation: CAWSINPGGTPPRGGYTF.

This chain joins TRBV9 and TRBJ2-3, with 7 bases lining up with TRBD1. The V gene's germline CDR1 is SGDLS and CDR2 YYNGEE. The CDR3 runs to 17 residues. V lost 3 bases, J lost 2 bases, and 12 bases stayed unmatched. The CDR3 DNA reads as TGTGCCAGCAGCGCGATACACCGGGACAGAGACACAGATACGCAGTATTTT. This translates into CASSAIHRDRDTDTQYF. Full variable domain (remainder filled in from reference TRBV9 and TRBJ2-3): DSGVTQTPKHLITATGQRVTLRCSPRSGDLSVYWYQQSLDQGLQFLIQYYNGEERAKGNILERFSAQQFPDLHSELNLSSLELGDSALYFCASSAIHRDRDTDTQYFGPGTRLTVL.

This chain joins TRBV7-9 and TRBJ1-6, with TRBD1 matching 7 bases. This CDR3 comprises 18 residues. The junction had 14 bases not matched to a gene; V was cut back by 2 bases and J by 7 bases. The V gene's germline CDR1 is SEHNR and CDR2 FQNEAQ (reference sequence). CDR3 sequence reads: CASSLRTSGGTANSPLHF. CDR3 bases: TGTGCCAGCAGCTTAAGGACCTCAGGCGGGACAGCGAATTCACCCCTCCACTTT. Full variable domain (remainder filled in from reference TRBV7-9 and TRBJ1-6): DTGVSQNPRHKITKRGQNVTFRCDPISEHNRLYWYRQTLGQGPEFLTYFQNEAQLEKSRLLSDRFSAERPKGSFSTLEIQRTEQGDSAMYLCASSLRTSGGTANSPLHFGNGTRLTVT.

V usage is TRBV3-1 (or the pseudogene TRBV3-2) and J usage is TRBJ1-1; possibly TRBD1 for D (6 bases). V lost 0 bases and J lost 3, with 8 bases in between. This CDR3 is 14 amino acids long. The germline CDR1 and CDR2 sequences are LGHDT and YNNKEL (reference sequence). Here the CDR3 DNA reads TGTGCCAGCAGCCAAGATCAGGGGTACACTGAAGCTTTCTTT. This gives the protein CASSQDQGYTEAFF.

This clone has only one observation. The rearrangement links TRBV19 to TRBJ1-5, with D hard to call. The CDR3 length is 16 residues. V lost 10 bases, J lost 1 base, and 20 bases lay in between. Germline values: CDR1 LNHDA, CDR2 SQIVND (reference sequence). CDR3: CATRYRGLSSNQPQHF. CDR3 in DNA: TGTGCCACCCGATACAGAGGGTTATCGAGCAATCAGCCCCAGCATTTT.

This clone was detected only a few times. Other nucleotide sequences in the sample specify the same CDR3. V usage is TRBV7-9 and J usage is TRBJ1-4; 9 positions match TRBD1. The CDR3 spans 14 residues. V gave up 6 bases and J gave up 4 bases; unmatched junction bases: 3. Per germline, CDR1 SEHNR and CDR2 FQNEAQ (reference sequence). The CDR3: CASSRDRDNEKLFF. The CDR3 nucleotides read TGTGCCAGCAGTAGGGACAGGGATAATGAAAAACTGTTTTTT.

The chain is built from TRBV3-1 (or the pseudogene TRBV3-2) and TRBJ2-1; weak D call: TRBD2 (5 bases). The CDR3 sequence is 11 residues long. Deletions cut 10 bases from V and 9 bases from J, with 13 bases between. Germline values: CDR1 LGHDT, CDR2 YNNKEL (reference sequence). The CDR3 DNA is TGTGCCACTCTTCTTGAGGGTGAGCAGTTCTTC. Protein product: CATLLEGEQFF.

The chain recombines TRBV6-2 or TRBV6-3 with TRBJ2-3; 7 nucleotides match TRBD1. The CDR3 runs to 16 residues. Germline CDR1 and CDR2: MNHEY and SVGEGT. The V segment lost 0 bases and the J segment 7 bases; nucleotides outside the gene matches: 10. The CDR3 nucleotides are TGTGCCAGCAGTTACTCAGGACAGGTGGCAACGAATACGCAGTATTTT. This translates into CASSYSGQVATNTQYF.

The chain is built from TRBV2 and TRBJ2-7; D is perhaps TRBD1 (5 bases). Per germline, CDR1 SNHLY and CDR2 FYNNEI. CDR3 length: 14 residues. The ends were cut back, 4 bases at V and 3 bases at J, with 13 bases in the middle. Written as DNA, the CDR3 is TGTGCCAGCAGTGTGGGCAGGGCACTCTACGAGCAGTACTTC. Its translation: CASSVGRALYEQYF.

The chain uses TRBV19 and TRBJ1-4; a weak D match, TRBD1 (6 bases). V lost 6 bases to trimming and J lost 7 bases, with 15 bases between them. The CDR3 is made up of 14 amino acids. Germline CDR1 reads LNHDA; CDR2 reads SQIVND (reference sequence). The CDR3 sequence: CASSQGSLSEKLFF. CDR3 coding DNA: TGTGCCAGTAGCCAGGGGTCCCTTAGTGAAAAACTGTTTTTT.

This CDR3 is CARDRLGQPQHF. As DNA, the CDR3 is TGTGCCCGCGACAGGTTGGGTCAGCCCCAGCATTTT. This chain links TRBV6-5 with TRBJ1-5; TRBD1 might be the D (6 bases). CDR3 length: 12 amino acids. Trimming left V 11 bases short and J 6 bases short, with 14 bases between. Germline V gene sequence: CDR1 MNHEY, CDR2 SVGAGI.

The V gene is TRBV12-5, the J gene TRBJ1-1; 7 bases line up with TRBD1. This CDR3 has 14 amino acids. The V gene's germline CDR1 is LGHNT and CDR2 FRNRAP. V shed 5 bases, J shed 4 bases, and the junction held 7 bases outside the gene matches. CDR3 nucleotide sequence: TGTGCTAGTGGTATCGGGACAGAGTCCACTGAAGCTTTCTTT. Its translation: CASGIGTESTEAFF.

The chain uses TRBV5-4 and TRBJ2-5; 9 bases match TRBD2. In germline, CDR1 is SGHNT, CDR2 YYREEE (reference sequence). CDR3 length: 16 amino acids. J was trimmed by 5 bases and V by 4 bases; bases with no gene match: 12. The CDR3 is CASSPAVSGSRETQYF. The CDR3 bases are TGTGCCAGCAGCCCCGCGGTTAGCGGGAGTAGGGAGACCCAGTACTTC.

This clone was found once. The V and J genes are TRBV6-1 and TRBJ2-1; 11 bases agree with TRBD2. Germline assignment: CDR1 MNHNS and CDR2 SASEGT. CDR3 length: 18 amino acids. The V and J ends lost 4 bases and 0 bases, in that order; junction bases with no gene match: 8. The CDR3 DNA follows: TGTGCCAGCAGTGCCCCTAGCGGGGGGACTCCCTCCTACAATGAGCAGTTCTTC. As protein: CASSAPSGGTPSYNEQFF.

This chain uses TRBV12-3 or TRBV12-4 with TRBJ2-5, with D perhaps TRBD1 (6 bases). Between the trimmed V and J ends, which lost 4 bases and 4 bases, there was a span of 10 bases. CDR3 length equals 13 residues. CDR3 DNA sequence: TGTGCCAGCAGTTCCACAGGGCTAGAGACCCAGTACTTC. Translation gives CASSSTGLETQYF.

This chain uses TRBV19 with TRBJ1-2, with TRBD1 matching 11 bases. The germline V gene encodes CDR1 LNHDA and CDR2 SQIVND (reference sequence). V was pared by 4 bases and J by 3 bases, with 10 bases of the junction left unmatched. The CDR3 spans 17 residues. CDR3 DNA: TGTGCCAGTAGTACAGGACAGGGGGCGGGTGAGGACTATGGCTACACCTTC. Amino acid sequence: CASSTGQGAGEDYGYTF.